Presented here are 13 T cell receptor beta chains from one specimen sequenced in a study of OX40 agonist ivuxolimab in advanced cancers. Produced via immunoSEQ multiplex PCR; TCRdb's table is partial and in-frame only. This table holds some 22,000 clones, 73% found once. This specimen consisted of CD4+ or CD8+ T cells sorted from blood, obtained in a trial of the OX40 agonist ivuxolimab. These receptors originate from an adult with an advanced solid tumor such as melanoma, head and neck, liver or kidney cancer.

The rearrangement links TRBV29-1 to TRBJ2-1; D unresolved. This CDR3 is built from 14 residues. Trimming removed 7 bases at V and 5 bases at J, with 18 bases between. The germline CDR1 and CDR2 sequences are SQVTM and ANQGSEA. CDR3 in DNA: TGCAGCGCCGAAGCATACCTCCATAACAATGAGCAGTTCTTC. It encodes CSAEAYLHNNEQFF.

The chain carries TRBV4-2 and TRBJ2-7; 8 bases are a match to TRBD2. The CDR3 totals 18 residues. V lost 3 bases and J lost 1; bases outside the gene matches: 14. Germline-derived CDR1 and CDR2 are LGHNA and YNFKEQ. The CDR3 is CASSQMGVSGAYSYEQYF. As DNA, the CDR3 is TGTGCCAGCAGCCAGATGGGGGTTAGCGGGGCCTATTCCTACGAGCAGTACTTC.

The rearrangement links TRBV4-2 to TRBJ1-1; tentative D call: TRBD1 (5 bases). The V gene's germline CDR1 is LGHNA and CDR2 YNFKEQ. V lost 4 bases, J lost 5 bases, and 14 bases lay in between. CDR3 length: 14 amino acids. Here the CDR3 DNA reads TGTGCCAGCAGCCGAAGTCAGGGTTTAACTGAAGCTTTCTTT. It codes for CASSRSQGLTEAFF.

This clone was detected only once. V and J are TRBV28 and TRBJ1-6; D unresolved. Trimming cost V 5 bases and J 4 bases, with 9 bases left between them. Looked up from germline, CDR1 is MDHEN and CDR2 is SYDVKM. The CDR3 runs to 14 residues. CDR3 loop: CASSGSLYNSPLHF. The CDR3 region has the DNA TGTGCCAGCAGTGGGAGCCTATATAATTCACCCCTCCACTTT.

This clone was picked up a small number of times. The chain uses TRBV7-8 and TRBJ2-7; TRBD2 is a possible D gene (5 bases). CDR1 and CDR2 from the germline V gene are SGHVS and FQNEAQ. This CDR3 is built from 14 residues. Trimming cost V 4 bases and J 4 bases, with 14 bases left between them. Written as DNA, the CDR3 is TGTGCCAGCAGCTCCAGCGCGGGCGCGTACGAGCAGTACTTC. Amino acids: CASSSSAGAYEQYF.

The CDR3 spells CASSSRAGREGEGYTF. The CDR3 coding sequence is TGTGCCAGCAGCTCCCGGGCAGGAAGGGAGGGAGAGGGCTACACCTTC. The gene calls are TRBV7-6 and TRBJ1-2, with no clear D. CDR1 is SGHVS, CDR2 FNYEAQ, per germline. V was clipped by 4 bases and J by 8 bases, with 23 bases between them. There are 16 residues in the CDR3.

The chain uses TRBV28 and TRBJ1-4; weak D call: TRBD1 (5 bases). Trimming pared 7 bases from V and 8 bases from J, leaving 17 bases between. CDR1 MDHEN and CDR2 SYDVKM come from the germline V gene. The CDR3 covers 14 residues. CDR3 DNA sequence: TGTGCCAGCATGGGGGGAATGAGGTGGGAAAAACTGTTTTTT. Its translation is CASMGGMRWEKLFF. The full variable domain, completed using reference TRBV28 and TRBJ1-4, is DVKVTQSSRYLVKRTGEKVFLECVQDMDHENMFWYRQDPGLGLRLIYFSYDVKMKEKGDIPEGYSVSREKKERFSLILESASTNQTSMYLCASMGGMRWEKLFFGSGTQLSVL.

This clone was counted only a few times. The chain uses TRBV7-8 and TRBJ1-6; no clear D gene. The CDR3 runs to 16 residues. CDR1 is SGHVS, CDR2 FQNEAQ, per germline. V lost 3 bases and J 0 bases, leaving 9 bases between the germline ends. CDR3 bases: TGTGCCAGCAGCTTGGCTTTGAGCTCCTATAATTCACCCCTCCACTTT. Encoded protein: CASSLALSSYNSPLHF.

The V and J genes are TRBV15 and TRBJ2-3, with 8 bases identical to TRBD2. CDR1 LNHNV and CDR2 YYDKDF come from the germline V gene (reference sequence). The CDR3 totals 15 residues. After removal of 1 base from V and 7 bases from J, the junction contained 7 bases not matched to a gene. CDR3 amino acids: CATSRARGGTHTQYF. CDR3 sequence (DNA): TGTGCCACCAGCAGAGCCCGGGGGGGAACCCATACGCAGTATTTT.

In its sample, this clone was seen many times. The rearrangement uses TRBV9 and TRBJ2-2; D is ambiguous. Trimming took 0 bases from V and 6 from J, leaving 6 bases between them. The CDR3 is made up of 13 amino acids. Looked up from germline, CDR1 is SGDLS and CDR2 is YYNGEE. The CDR3 reads CASSVGQPGELFF. In DNA, the CDR3 is TGTGCCAGCAGCGTAGGTCAACCCGGGGAGCTGTTTTTT.

V usage is TRBV5-8 and J usage is TRBJ1-6, with 7 bases matching TRBD1. Looked up from germline, CDR1 is SGHTS and CDR2 is YDEGEE. This CDR3 comprises 16 residues. The V gene end was trimmed by 3 bases and the J gene end by 11 bases; junction bases not matched to a gene: 14. In DNA, the CDR3 is TGTGCCAGCAGCTCCCCCCCACAGGGGCGGTGGACACCCCTCCACTTT. It translates to CASSSPPQGRWTPLHF. Filled out from reference TRBV5-8 and TRBJ1-6, the complete variable domain reads EAGVTQSPTHLIKTRGQQATLRCSPISGHTSVYWYQQALGLGLQFLLWYDEGEERNRGNFPPRFSGRQFPNYSSELNVNALELEDSALYLCASSSPPQGRWTPLHFGNGTRLTVT.

In its sample, this clone was seen once. The chain recombines TRBV28 with TRBJ2-2; 9 bases are a match to TRBD2. Losses at the gene ends were 11 bases for V and 1 base for J; bases not matched to a gene: 8. From germline, CDR1 is MDHEN and CDR2 SYDVKM. The CDR3 is 15 amino acids. The CDR3 protein is CAARLAGLNTGELFF. CDR3 nucleotides: TGTGCCGCACGGCTAGCGGGGCTGAACACCGGGGAGCTGTTTTTT.

The chain is built from TRBV7-9 and TRBJ2-1, with 14 positions matching TRBD2. V trimming: 4 bases; J trimming: 0 bases; junction bases outside the gene matches: 8. The CDR3 covers 19 residues. Germline loops: CDR1 SEHNR, CDR2 FQNEAQ (reference sequence). The CDR3 loop is CASSSPGLAGERSYNEQFF. CDR3 nucleotide sequence: TGTGCCAGCAGCTCCCCGGGACTAGCGGGGGAGCGCTCCTACAATGAGCAGTTCTTC.